This entry is about one T cell receptor beta chain. The data belong to a study of blood T cell repertoires in COVID-19. Study summary: Acute and convalescent COVID-19 samples came from the United States, Italy and Spain. The cDNA or gDNA used as material had been derived from T cells, B-cell-depleted T cells, or PBMCs.

CDR3 length: 16 amino acids. The germline V gene encodes CDR1 MNHNS and CDR2 SASEGT. V was clipped by 3 bases and J by 1 base, with 10 bases between them. Source study methods: Reference gene primer amplification in the assay estimated nucleated cell counts. Libraries were prepared by immunoSEQ multiplex PCR; TCRdb keeps only in-frame clonotypes and omits some of them. That table supplies the V and J calls and clone size; D and trimming were determined from the DNA. The data hold some 140,000 clones, with approximately 85% observed a single time. Sequenced: peripheral blood. The chain uses TRBV6-1 and TRBJ2-6; the D is unclear. The TCR originated in a human donor in a cohort sampled during active COVID-19. The DNA of the CDR3 is TGTGCCAGCAGTGACAGAGGTTTTTCTGGGGCCAACGTCCTGACTTTC. This encodes CASSDRGFSGANVLTF.